These 6 T cell receptor beta chains share one sample of origin, sequenced in a study of T cells in Graves' hyperthyroidism and ophthalmopathy. Using RNA transcripts as the source, TCR beta CDR3 regions were amplified. When the TCR CDR3 underwent first-round RT-PCR, the HTBI primer set was used. TCRdb itself ran the multiplex PCR reads through MiXCR, one entry per CDR3 protein. The sample carries roughly 740,000 distinct CDR3 sequences, around 15% recorded once. Sequencing was carried out using blood. Source of these receptors: a man younger than 35 with Graves' hyperthyroidism.

This clonotype appeared a few times. V usage is TRBV6-2 or TRBV6-3 and J usage is TRBJ2-6, with 8 bases matching TRBD2. Germline trimming cut 0 bases from V and 2 bases from J; bases unmatched to any gene: 0. Per the germline V gene, CDR1 is MNHEY and CDR2 is SVGEGT. The CDR3 is made up of 16 amino acids. CDR3 in DNA: TGTGCCAGCAGTTACTCCGGGGGGGCTGGGGCCAACGTCCTGACTTTC. Translation: CASSYSGGAGANVLTF.

The chain has TRBV11-2 and TRBJ2-7, with D maybe TRBD2 (5 bases). Germline V CDR1 and CDR2: SGHAT, FQNNGV. The germline V and J ends were trimmed by 4 bases and 2 bases, with 18 bases remaining between them. The CDR3 extends over 16 amino acids. The CDR3 protein is CASSSLHGGLPYEQYF. CDR3 coding DNA: TGTGCCAGCAGCTCGCTCCACGGAGGCCTACCCTACGAGCAGTACTTC.

The V gene is TRBV20-1, the J gene TRBJ1-1, with a possible D match to TRBD1 (6 bases). CDR1 is DFQATT and CDR2 is SNEGSKA in the germline V gene (reference sequence). The CDR3 covers 14 residues. The germline V and J ends were trimmed by 3 bases and 1 base, with 12 bases remaining between them. This chain's CDR3 is CSARGGAQNTEAFF. The DNA for the CDR3 is TGCAGTGCTAGGGGGGGGGCTCAGAACACTGAAGCTTTCTTT.

This clonotype has a count of ten or more. The chain uses TRBV28 and TRBJ2-7; TRBD2 agrees at 12 bases. With 3 bases clipped from V and 7 bases from J, the junction kept 10 bases outside the gene matches. The CDR3 has 16 amino acids. CDR1 and CDR2 (germline): MDHEN, SYDVKM. This CDR3 is CASSLGLAGGPGEQYF. In DNA form, the CDR3 reads TGTGCCAGCAGTTTGGGGCTAGCGGGAGGGCCGGGGGAGCAGTACTTC.

This clonotype was observed a handful of times. The J gene is TRBJ1-5, the V gene TRBV5-6; D gene uncertain. The germline V gene encodes CDR1 SGHDT and CDR2 YYEEEE. The V gene lost 2 bases and the J gene lost 3 bases, with 6 bases spanning the gap. The CDR3 sequence is 13 residues long. CDR3 nucleotide sequence: TGTGCCAGCAGCTTTCAGTACAATCAGCCCCAGCATTTT. It yields the protein CASSFQYNQPQHF.

This clonotype was seen repeatedly, ten times or more. V and J are TRBV2 and TRBJ2-1, with TRBD2 matching 15 bases. The CDR3 totals 15 residues. Germline V gene lookup returns CDR1 SNHLY and CDR2 FYNNEI. Unmatched junction bases numbered 8, after V lost 4 bases and J lost 13 bases. The CDR3: CASSARTSGRAGQFF. The CDR3 bases are TGTGCCAGCAGTGCTCGGACTAGCGGGAGGGCCGGTCAGTTCTTC.